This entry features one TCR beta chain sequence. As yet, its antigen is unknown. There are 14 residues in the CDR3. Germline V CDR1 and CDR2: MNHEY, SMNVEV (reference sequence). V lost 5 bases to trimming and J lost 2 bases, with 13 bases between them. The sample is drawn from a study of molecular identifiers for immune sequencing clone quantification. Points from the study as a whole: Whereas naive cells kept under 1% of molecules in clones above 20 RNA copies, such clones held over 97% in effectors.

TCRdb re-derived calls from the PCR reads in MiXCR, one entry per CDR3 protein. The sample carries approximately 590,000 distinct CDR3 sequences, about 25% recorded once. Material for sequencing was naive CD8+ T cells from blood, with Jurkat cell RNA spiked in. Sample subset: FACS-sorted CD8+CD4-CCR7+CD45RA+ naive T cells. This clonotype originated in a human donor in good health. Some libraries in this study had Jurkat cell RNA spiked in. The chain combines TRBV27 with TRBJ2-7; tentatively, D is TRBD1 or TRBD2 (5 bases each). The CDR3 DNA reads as TGTGCCAGCAGTCCCGGGACCAACGCCTACGAGCAGTACTTC. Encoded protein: CASSPGTNAYEQYF.